The 3 T cell receptor beta chains given below trace back to one sample, sequenced in a study of T-cell reconstitution after alpha-beta-depleted transplantation in children. A library of TCRbeta sequences, prepared with unique molecular identifiers, was generated. TCRdb re-derived calls from the PCR reads in MiXCR, one entry per CDR3 protein. In the table there are some 250,000 distinct CDR3 sequences, 12% of which are singletons. The sequencing used PBMCs from the stem cell graft donor, collected from the stem cell graft. All receptors derive from a human donor who donated a stem cell graft to a child with acute lymphoblastic leukemia.

This clonotype was seen repeatedly, ten times or more. The chain is built from TRBV5-1 and TRBJ1-3; D unclear. Trimming left V 4 bases short and J 6 bases short, with 11 bases between. CDR1 and CDR2 (germline): SGHRS, YFSETQ. This CDR3 has 13 residues. CDR3 sequence: CASSPPSSNTIYF. In DNA form, the CDR3 reads TGCGCCAGCAGCCCCCCATCGTCAAACACCATATATTTT.

This rearrangement joins TRBV11-2 to TRBJ2-3; 13 bases match TRBD2. V shed 2 bases, J shed 6 bases, and the junction held 11 bases outside the gene matches. The CDR3 totals 18 residues. CDR1 and CDR2 from the germline V gene are SGHAT and FQNNGV. The CDR3 sequence: CASSLNFFRGLAGDTQYF. CDR3 bases: TGTGCCAGCAGCTTAAATTTTTTCAGGGGACTAGCGGGGGATACGCAGTATTTT.

The sample holds a few counts of this clonotype. The chain combines TRBV20-1 with TRBJ2-3; 14 nucleotides align to TRBD2. The ends lost 2 bases at V and 0 bases at J; junction bases unmatched: 10. Germline assignment: CDR1 DFQATT and CDR2 SNEGSKA (reference sequence). This CDR3 has 19 residues. CDR3: CSARSGLAGGVHSTDTQYF. CDR3 coding DNA: TGCAGTGCTAGATCAGGACTAGCGGGGGGTGTCCATAGCACAGATACGCAGTATTTT.